The 9 T cell receptor beta chains below all came from one sample that was sequenced in a study of T-cell reconstitution after alpha-beta-depleted transplantation in children. Unique molecular identifiers were incorporated when the TCRbeta library was constructed. TCRdb analysed the PCR reads with MiXCR anew, one entry per CDR3 protein. Of 250,000 to 350,000 distinct CDR3 sequences in the sample, 20% to 30% are singletons; the top ten hold roughly 9.7%. This material consisted of PBMCs, mostly from graft donor cells, taken 180 days after TCRalphabeta/CD19-depleted stem cell transplant. Receptors originate from a male patient under 18 who had a stem cell transplant for acute lymphoblastic leukemia, so the T cells may come from the graft donor.

The chain is built from TRBV5-6 and TRBJ1-1, with 9 bases lining up with TRBD1. The V gene's germline CDR1 is SGHDT and CDR2 YYEEEE. J lost 4 bases, V lost 2 bases, and 9 bases had no gene match. The CDR3 spans 16 residues. The CDR3 DNA sequence: TGTGCCAGCAGCTTCCGGGACAGGGTCTGGAGCACTGAAGCTTTCTTT. Its translation is CASSFRDRVWSTEAFF.

CDR3 nucleotide sequence: TGTGCCAGCGTACCGGGACAGGGGACTAGACAGTACTTC. As protein: CASVPGQGTRQYF. V usage is TRBV6-1 and J usage is TRBJ2-7, with 10 nucleotides matching TRBD1. The CDR3 runs to 13 residues. J lost 10 bases, V lost 8 bases, and 11 bases had no gene match. Per the germline V gene, CDR1 is MNHNS and CDR2 is SASEGT.

The chain carries TRBV12-3 or TRBV12-4 and TRBJ1-5; 9 bases align to TRBD1. The CDR3 extends over 16 amino acids. J was trimmed by 2 bases and V by 5 bases; bases with no gene match: 7. The CDR3: CASSPQGAMGNQPQHF. Written as DNA, the CDR3 is TGTGCCAGCAGTCCACAGGGGGCGATGGGCAATCAGCCCCAGCATTTT.

The chain has TRBV5-8 and TRBJ1-2; TRBD1 agrees at 9 bases. The V gene's germline CDR1 is SGHTS and CDR2 YDEGEE. V gave up 3 bases and J gave up 8 bases; unmatched junction bases: 8. This CDR3 contains 14 residues. The CDR3 DNA follows: TGTGCCAGCAGCTACTTACAGGGGGCGCAGGGCTACACCTTC. As protein: CASSYLQGAQGYTF.

This clonotype was picked up a small number of times. The CDR3 sequence: CASSPVSTGELFF. The DNA of the CDR3 is TGTGCCAGCAGTCCTGTCTCCACCGGGGAGCTGTTTTTT. The chain joins TRBV6-1 to TRBJ2-2; no reliable D call. Per the germline V gene, CDR1 is MNHNS and CDR2 is SASEGT. The CDR3 totals 13 residues. Trimming took off 5 bases at V and 4 bases at J, with 8 bases between the two ends.

The chain carries TRBV7-9 and TRBJ2-7, with 9 bases identical to TRBD2. Unmatched junction bases numbered 6, after V lost 4 bases and J lost 2 bases. Germline V gene data show CDR1 as SEHNR and CDR2 as FQNEAQ (reference sequence). The CDR3 covers 15 residues. This chain's CDR3 is CASSSLREGPYEQYF. The CDR3 DNA sequence: TGTGCCAGCAGCTCCCTGCGGGAGGGCCCCTACGAGCAGTACTTC.

The rearrangement joins TRBV2 to TRBJ2-5, with a possible D match to TRBD1 (6 bases). Trimming stripped 8 bases from V and 11 bases from J, with 27 bases between. The CDR3 has 15 amino acids. The germline V gene encodes CDR1 SNHLY and CDR2 FYNNEI. The CDR3 DNA reads as TGTGCCAGCGCGATCCCGGGACAAGGTGTGCTAGAGCAGTACTTC. Residues: CASAIPGQGVLEQYF. Full variable domain (missing parts from reference TRBV2 and TRBJ2-5): EPEVTQTPSHQVTQMGQEVILRCVPISNHLYFYWYRQILGQKVEFLVSFYNNEISEKSEIFDDQFSVERPDGSNFTLKIRSTKLEDSAMYFCASAIPGQGVLEQYFGPGTRLLVL.

This clonotype was seen more than once but under ten times. V is TRBV20-1 and J is TRBJ2-3; 11 bases are a match to TRBD1. This CDR3 region has 14 residues. The V and J ends lost 6 bases and 1 base, in that order; junction bases with no gene match: 3. The germline V gene has CDR1 DFQATT and CDR2 SNEGSKA (reference sequence). The CDR3 DNA follows: TGCAGTGCGGCGGACAGGGGGCGCACAGATACGCAGTATTTT. It yields the protein CSAADRGRTDTQYF.

The rearrangement joins TRBV24-1 to TRBJ2-6, with 9 positions matching TRBD1. The CDR3 spans 18 residues. Germline V gene sequence: CDR1 KGHDR, CDR2 SFDVKD. V dropped 3 bases and J dropped 4; count of bases not matched to a gene: 9. CDR3 bases: TGTGCCACCAGTGATGTGACCGGGACAGGGACCGGGGCCAACGTCCTGACTTTC. This translates into CATSDVTGTGTGANVLTF.